This TCR beta chain was captured by sequencing in a study of control samples from healthy donors and cancer patients. Sequenced by immunoSEQ multiplex PCR; TCRdb stores in-frame clones only, minus some. This table holds 150,000 to 200,000 clones. This CDR3 comprises 13 residues. Trimming shortened V by 5 bases and J by 8 bases, and 13 bases separated the two germline ends. Germline V CDR1 and CDR2: LGHNA, YSLEER. This receptor was taken from a woman under 40 in good health. V usage is TRBV4-3 and J usage is TRBJ2-1, with D possibly being TRBD1 (6 bases). The sample was blood. CDR3 sequence reads: CASSADSDDEQFF. Written as DNA, the CDR3 is TGCGCCAGCAGCGCGGACAGCGACGATGAGCAGTTCTTC.